A selection of T cell receptor beta chains follows, all from one sample in a study of control samples from healthy donors and cancer patients. TCRdb's table, derived via immunoSEQ multiplex PCR, lists solely in-frame clones and lacks some. The table shows approximately 97,000 clones, with approximately 92% occurring only once. The specimen sequenced was blood. These receptors originate from a human donor in good health. The donor label of this sample is uncertain. The CDR3 runs from the conserved cysteine through the conserved F or W. A D gene is named only where the DNA matches it firmly.

J,D,V,CDR3
TRBJ2-1,TRBD1,TRBV11-1,CASSLPQGAAYNEQFF
TRBJ2-7,-,TRBV6-6,CASSYSKAGDSYEQYF
TRBJ1-1,-,TRBV16,CASSQSRSAFF
TRBJ1-2,-,TRBV4-1,CASSQDGGRDYGYTF
TRBJ1-2,-,TRBV3-1/TRBV3-2,CASSQDHYYGYTF
TRBJ2-3,-,TRBV4-1,CASSQDFGTLRDTQYF
TRBJ1-6,TRBD1,TRBV3-1/TRBV3-2,CASSRQGDSPLHF
TRBJ1-2,-,TRBV18,CASSPTDNYGYTF
TRBJ1-3,-,TRBV5-1,CASSLALGHSGNTIYF
TRBJ2-5,TRBD2,TRBV6-2/TRBV6-3,CASSRLAGAAQETQYF
TRBJ2-3,TRBD1,TRBV9,CASSSGQGRTDTQYF
TRBJ2-7,-,TRBV20-1,CSFSKTYEQYF
TRBJ1-1,-,TRBV30,CAWSVESQGAFF
TRBJ1-1,-,TRBV5-1,CASSLVPPTGVSTEAFF
TRBJ1-5,-,TRBV10-3,CAIWGTGYSNQPQHF
TRBJ2-3,-,TRBV14,CASSDRGSSDTQYF
TRBJ2-5,TRBD2,TRBV12-5,CACGLVRGGGASETQYF
TRBJ2-7,-,TRBV5-1,CASSLEGRGPREQYF
TRBJ1-3,-,TRBV7-6,CASSLNSWVSGNTIYF
TRBJ1-6,-,TRBV11-2,CASSRGARDNSPLHF
TRBJ1-4,-,TRBV15,CATSGGIAQSVNEKLFF
TRBJ1-4,-,TRBV12-3/TRBV12-4,CASSHQGSEKLFF
TRBJ2-3,-,TRBV13,CASSPGDRGITDTQYF
TRBJ1-1,-,TRBV6-6,CASSYRGTTEAFF
TRBJ1-6,TRBD1,TRBV5-5,CASSYRQGYNSPLHF
TRBJ2-5,-,TRBV7-9,CASSLAGSQETQYF
TRBJ2-3,TRBD2,TRBV11-3,CASSLKFGGGLGDTQYF
TRBJ2-1,-,TRBV9,CASSVRGGAPYNEQFF
TRBJ2-2,TRBD1,TRBV6-4,CASSRQGGTDGELFF
TRBJ1-1,-,TRBV12-3/TRBV12-4,CASSLGSTEAFF
TRBJ1-5,TRBD1,TRBV19,CASSPNRGDQPQHF
TRBJ1-6,-,TRBV3-1/TRBV3-2,CASSQEGQIRNSPLHF
TRBJ1-2,TRBD1,TRBV7-2,CASSVLRQGSTNYGYTF
TRBJ2-5,-,TRBV20-1,CSASGGSGGKTQYF
TRBJ2-6,-,TRBV27,CASSRAGANVLTF
TRBJ2-1,-,TRBV6-2/TRBV6-3,CASSLVNEQFF
TRBJ2-1,-,TRBV6-5,CASKWGRSNEQFF
TRBJ2-2,TRBD2,TRBV7-9,CASRMTSGVNGELFF
TRBJ2-5,TRBD2,TRBV7-9,CASSPTSGTSVQETQYF
TRBJ1-5,-,TRBV19,CASSIDGRNNQPQHF
TRBJ2-7,-,TRBV6-5,CASSYSDRDYEQYF
TRBJ2-3,-,TRBV28,CASSLGDTQYF
TRBJ2-2,-,TRBV12-5,CASGRSDGTGELFF
TRBJ2-3,-,TRBV12-3/TRBV12-4,CASSYSTDTQYF
TRBJ2-6,-,TRBV12-3/TRBV12-4,CASRETGANVLTF
TRBJ1-5,-,TRBV3-1/TRBV3-2,CASSQVAGTQPQHF
TRBJ1-1,-,TRBV6-5,CASNLRGNTEAFF
TRBJ2-7,-,TRBV2,CASKGRDISPEQYF
TRBJ2-1,-,TRBV19,CASSVPGRSYNEQFF
TRBJ1-1,-,TRBV6-1,CASSEAAGDQWRGAFF
TRBJ1-5,-,TRBV9,CASSVGQGSQPQHF
TRBJ2-3,TRBD1,TRBV4-2,CASSQEVRGLVDTQYF
TRBJ1-1,-,TRBV14,CASSQVLAPSEAFF
TRBJ1-4,-,TRBV5-5,CASSLSTEKLFF
TRBJ1-4,-,TRBV12-2,CASRLVGPCSTNEKLFF